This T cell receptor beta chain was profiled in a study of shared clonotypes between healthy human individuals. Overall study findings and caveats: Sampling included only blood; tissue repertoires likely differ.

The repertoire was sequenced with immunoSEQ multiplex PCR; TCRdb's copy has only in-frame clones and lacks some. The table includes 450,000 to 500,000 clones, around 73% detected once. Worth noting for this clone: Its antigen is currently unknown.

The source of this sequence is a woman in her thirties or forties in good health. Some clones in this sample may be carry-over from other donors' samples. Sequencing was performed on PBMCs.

In DNA form, the CDR3 reads TGTGCCAGCAGCTCTGGAGTTAGCGGTAGGAACACCGGGGAGCTGTTTTTT. Protein sequence: CASSSGVSGRNTGELFF. The chain employs TRBV5-4 and TRBJ2-2, with a weak D call TRBD2 (6 bases). The CDR3 runs 17 residues. Looked up from germline, CDR1 is SGHNT and CDR2 is YYREEE (reference sequence). V was pared by 3 bases and J by 1 base, with 16 bases between.